This TCR beta chain was identified in a study of shared clonotypes between healthy human individuals. Turning to the study itself: CD4 naive and CD4 memory each took three plates per donor, while CD8 naive took two and CD8 memory one. Study observations and caveats: In having few donors, the study represented limited genetic and exposure-history diversity. Depth of sequencing was expected to influence donor clonotype sharing.

Turning to this clone: Its antigen is unidentified.

Replicate sorted-subset PCRs were loaded with approximately 200 ng DNA, tens of thousands of T cell genomes. TCRdb's copy holds only in-frame clones and misses some; the assay was immunoSEQ multiplex PCR. The table has hundreds of thousands of clones, around 96% seen once. Looked up from germline, CDR1 is SGHTA and CDR2 is FQGNSA. V lost 1 base and J lost 2, with 12 bases in between. There are 16 residues in the CDR3. Naive CD8 cells were CD45RO-negative, positively selected for CCR7, excluding terminally differentiated effector memory CD45RA+ cells. The source of this sequence is a woman under 40 in good health. This rearrangement joins TRBV7-2 to TRBJ2-1; maybe TRBD2 (5 bases). Sequenced input: naive CD8+ T cells sorted from blood. CDR3 region: CASSLDMGVPYNEQFF. DNA for the CDR3: TGTGCCAGCAGCTTAGATATGGGAGTCCCCTACAATGAGCAGTTCTTC.